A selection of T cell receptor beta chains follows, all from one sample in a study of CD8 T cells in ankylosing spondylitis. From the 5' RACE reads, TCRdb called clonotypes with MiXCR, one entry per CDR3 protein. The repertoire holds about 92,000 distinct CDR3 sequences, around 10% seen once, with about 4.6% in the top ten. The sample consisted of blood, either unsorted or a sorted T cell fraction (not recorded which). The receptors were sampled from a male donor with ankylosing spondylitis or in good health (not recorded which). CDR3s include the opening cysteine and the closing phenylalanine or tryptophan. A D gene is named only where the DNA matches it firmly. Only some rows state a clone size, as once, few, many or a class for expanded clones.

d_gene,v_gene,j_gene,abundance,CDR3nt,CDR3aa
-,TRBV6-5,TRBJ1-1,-,TGTGCCAGCAGTTACTCCTCTGAAGCTTTCTTT,CASSYSSEAFF
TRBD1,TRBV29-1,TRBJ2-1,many,TGCAGCGTTAGGGACAGGGTATTCGCCTACAATGAGCAGTTCTTC,CSVRDRVFAYNEQFF
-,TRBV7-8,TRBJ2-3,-,TGTGCCAGCAGCTTCTCGCGGACAACGGGCGCGGATACGCAGTATTTT,CASSFSRTTGADTQYF
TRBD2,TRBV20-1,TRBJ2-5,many,TGCAGTGCCCTACTAGCGGGGGCTAGGTACCAAGAGACCCAGTACTTC,CSALLAGARYQETQYF
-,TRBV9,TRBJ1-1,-,TGTGCCAGCAGCGTATCCGTGGATACTGAAGCTTTCTTT,CASSVSVDTEAFF
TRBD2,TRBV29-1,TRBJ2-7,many,TGCAGCGTTGGACTAGCTAGTCGCGAGCAGTACTTC,CSVGLASREQYF
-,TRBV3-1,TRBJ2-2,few,TGTGCCAGCAGCCAAGGCACCGGGGAGCTGTTTTTT,CASSQGTGELFF
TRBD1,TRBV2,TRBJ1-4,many,TGTGCCAGCAGCGACAGGGAAAGGGATGAAAAACTGTTTTTT,CASSDRERDEKLFF
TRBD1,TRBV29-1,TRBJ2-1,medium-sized,TGCAGCGTCGAACGCCGGGACAGGTACAATGAGCAGTTCTTC,CSVERRDRYNEQFF
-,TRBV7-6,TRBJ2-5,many,TGTGCCAGCAAACTGCGAACCCAAGAGACCCAGTACTTC,CASKLRTQETQYF
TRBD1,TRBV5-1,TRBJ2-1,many,TGCGCCAGCACACAGTCCGGGACAGGGTTAGGAAATGAGCAGTTCTTC,CASTQSGTGLGNEQFF
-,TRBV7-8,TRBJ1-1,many,TGTGCCAGCAGCTTGGAACAGGTTAGGAACACTGAAGCTTTCTTT,CASSLEQVRNTEAFF